This TCR beta chain was profiled in a study of blood T cell repertoires in COVID-19. Study summary: Specimens from acute and convalescent COVID-19 originated in the United States, Italy and Spain. In each case, the material was cDNA or gDNA derived from T cells, B-cell-depleted T cells, or PBMCs.

This clone came up once. Profiled with immunoSEQ multiplex PCR; TCRdb holds only in-frame clones, not every one. The sample holds about 400,000 clones, around 90% seen once. J gave up 7 bases and V 7 bases, and 12 bases lay outside the gene matches. In germline, CDR1 is LNHDA, CDR2 SQIVND (reference sequence). The CDR3 spans 14 residues. Enrolled through a virtual design, the participants were between 18 and 89 years of age and came from fewer than 30 US areas. Cohort placement rested on clinical history that participants reported themselves. The receptor was isolated from a middle-aged woman with acute COVID-19. The gene calls are TRBV19 and TRBJ1-2; 7 bases line up with TRBD1. Sample: PBMCs or T cells enriched from blood (not recorded which). In DNA form, the CDR3 reads TGTGCCAGTATAGCGGGAGGGGGCGCGAGTGGCTACACCTTC. Translation gives CASIAGGGASGYTF.